This T cell receptor (beta chain) derives from a study of T cell repertoires in cytomegalovirus infection. Study-level background: Newly reported HLA-C-restricted and thoroughly characterized HLA-B-restricted CMV epitopes were employed. Indications of both CMV infection and matching HLA type were provided by public TCR beta signatures.

Study-level findings and limits: Of the TCR beta families, the public ones yielded a cumulative frequency that identified carriers of CMV plus the relevant HLA.

As for this clonotype: What it recognizes is unknown.

TCRdb analysed the reads with MiXCR anew, one entry per CDR3 protein. This table holds roughly 46,000 distinct CDR3 sequences, under 20% found once. The CDR3 extends over 13 amino acids. Germline values: CDR1 SGHTA, CDR2 FQGNSA. Trimming removed 11 bases at V and 6 bases at J, with 19 bases between. This chain uses TRBV7-2 with TRBJ1-2; the D gene is possibly TRBD1 (6 bases). The sequence derives from a human donor in good health (CMV status not recorded). Some clones in this sample may be carry-over from other donors' samples. This specimen was CD8+ T cells from cultured PBMCs, taken from culture after CMV antigen stimulation. CDR3 nucleotide sequence: TGTGCCCCGGAGGTGGCAGGGGTAGATGGCTACACCTTC. Translation gives CAPEVAGVDGYTF.